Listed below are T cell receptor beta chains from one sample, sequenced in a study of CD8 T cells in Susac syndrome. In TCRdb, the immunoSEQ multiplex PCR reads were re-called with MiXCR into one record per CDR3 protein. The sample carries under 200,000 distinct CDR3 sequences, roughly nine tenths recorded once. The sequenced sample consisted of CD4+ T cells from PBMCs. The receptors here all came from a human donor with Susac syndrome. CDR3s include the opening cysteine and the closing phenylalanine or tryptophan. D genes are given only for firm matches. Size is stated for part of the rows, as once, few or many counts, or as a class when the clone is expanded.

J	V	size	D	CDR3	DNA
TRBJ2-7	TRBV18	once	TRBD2	CASSPSLAATYEQYF	TGTGCCAGCTCACCCTCACTAGCGGCCACCTACGAGCAGTACTTC
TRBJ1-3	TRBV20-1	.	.	CSAKTDSGNTIYF	TGCAGTGCTAAGACGGACTCTGGAAACACCATATATTTT
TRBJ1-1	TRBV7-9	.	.	CASSRPDKHLEAFF	TGTGCCAGCAGCCGACCCGACAAGCACCTTGAAGCTTTCTTT
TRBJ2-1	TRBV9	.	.	CASSVALYNEQFF	TGTGCCAGCAGCGTAGCTCTATACAATGAGCAGTTCTTC
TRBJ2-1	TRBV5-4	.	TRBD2	CASSRSGGPEQEFF	TGTGCCAGCAGCCGTAGCGGGGGGCCAGAACAGGAGTTCTTC
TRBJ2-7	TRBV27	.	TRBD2	CASSHGLAITYEQYF	TGTGCCAGCAGCCACGGACTAGCGATCACCTACGAGCAGTACTTC
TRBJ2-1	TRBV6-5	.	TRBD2	CASSYSGGSSYNEQFF	TGTGCCAGCAGTTACAGCGGGGGGAGCTCCTACAATGAGCAGTTCTTC
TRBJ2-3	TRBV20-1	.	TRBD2	CSASPPSGTGTDTQYF	TGCAGTGCTAGCCCCCCTAGCGGGACGGGTACAGATACGCAGTATTTT
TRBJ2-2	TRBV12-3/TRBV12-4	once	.	CASSPDRATPGELFF	TGTGCCAGCAGCCCCGACCGGGCCACGCCCGGGGAGCTGTTTTTT
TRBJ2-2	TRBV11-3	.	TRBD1	CASSGTGNTGELFF	TGTGCCAGCAGCGGGACAGGCAACACCGGGGAGCTGTTTTTT
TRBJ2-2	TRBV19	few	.	CASSSGAGELFF	TGTGCCAGTAGTTCAGGGGCCGGGGAGCTGTTTTTT
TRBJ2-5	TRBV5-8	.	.	CASSLFSGAETQYF	TGTGCCAGCAGCTTGTTTTCGGGAGCAGAGACCCAGTACTTC
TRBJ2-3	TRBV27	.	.	CASSPTPITDTQYF	TGTGCCAGCAGCCCCACCCCCATCACAGATACGCAGTATTTT
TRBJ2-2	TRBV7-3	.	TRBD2	CASSLNPNSGGTGELFF	TGTGCCAGCAGCTTAAACCCTAATAGCGGGGGCACCGGGGAGCTGTTTTTT
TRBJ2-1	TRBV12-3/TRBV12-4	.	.	CASSLVDRNEQFF	TGTGCCAGCAGTTTAGTGGACAGAAATGAGCAGTTCTTC
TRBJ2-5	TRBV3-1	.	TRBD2	CASSLPSGRGETQYF	TGTGCCAGCAGCCTCCCTAGCGGGAGAGGAGAGACCCAGTACTTC
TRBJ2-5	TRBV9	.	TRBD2	CASSVGAGVEETQYF	TGTGCCAGCAGCGTAGGAGCGGGAGTTGAAGAGACCCAGTACTTC
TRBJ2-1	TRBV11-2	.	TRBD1	CASTPIQGYNEQFF	TGTGCCAGCACCCCCATACAGGGGTACAATGAGCAGTTCTTC
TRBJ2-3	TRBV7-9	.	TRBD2	CASGRTSGYTDTQYF	TGTGCCAGCGGGCGGACTAGCGGCTACACAGATACGCAGTATTTT
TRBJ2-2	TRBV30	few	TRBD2	CAWMWGGSTGELFF	TGTGCCTGGATGTGGGGGGGTAGCACCGGGGAGCTGTTTTTT
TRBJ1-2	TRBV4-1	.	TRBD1	CASSQARQGMIGGYTF	TGCGCCAGCAGCCAAGCTAGACAGGGGATGATCGGGGGCTACACCTTC
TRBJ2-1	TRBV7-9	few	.	CASSLDLNEQFF	TGTGCCAGCAGCTTAGATCTCAATGAGCAGTTCTTC
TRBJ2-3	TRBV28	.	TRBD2	CASSQLARTDTQYF	TGTGCCAGCAGTCAACTAGCGCGCACAGATACGCAGTATTTT
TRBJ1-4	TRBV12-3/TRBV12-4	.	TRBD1	CASSHAGQGYRKLFF	TGTGCCAGCAGTCACGCGGGACAGGGTTACAGAAAACTGTTTTTT
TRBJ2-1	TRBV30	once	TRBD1	CAWSSQGALEQFF	TGTGCCTGGAGCTCGCAGGGGGCGCTTGAGCAGTTCTTC
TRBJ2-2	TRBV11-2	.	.	CASRQIGGGAGGELFF	TGTGCCAGCAGGCAAATAGGAGGGGGCGCAGGCGGGGAGCTGTTTTTT
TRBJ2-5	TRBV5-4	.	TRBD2	CASSLFGGGYQETQYF	TGTGCCAGCAGCTTGTTCGGGGGGGGGTACCAAGAGACCCAGTACTTC
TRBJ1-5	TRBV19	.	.	CASSMGASGDGNQPQHF	TGTGCCAGTAGTATGGGGGCTTCCGGGGATGGCAATCAGCCCCAGCATTTT
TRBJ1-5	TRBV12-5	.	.	CASGLLTGRGALQPQHF	TGTGCTAGTGGTTTGCTCACCGGGCGGGGAGCCCTGCAGCCCCAGCATTTT
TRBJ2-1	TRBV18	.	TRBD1	CASSPKSGTGGVEQFF	TGTGCCAGCTCCCCCAAATCCGGGACAGGGGGCGTAGAGCAGTTCTTC
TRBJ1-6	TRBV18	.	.	CASSPRLGNSPLHF	TGTGCCAGCTCACCACGGCTGGGAAATTCACCCCTCCACTTT
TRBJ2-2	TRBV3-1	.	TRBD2	CASSPGEGHAGELFF	TGTGCCAGCAGCCCCGGGGAGGGCCACGCCGGGGAGCTGTTTTTT
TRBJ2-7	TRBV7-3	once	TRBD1	CASSSCSGTGGCEQYF	TGTGCCAGCAGCTCGTGCTCCGGGACAGGGGGCTGCGAGCAGTACTTC
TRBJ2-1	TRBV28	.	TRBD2	CASSSTSGGSVGNEQFF	TGTGCCAGCAGTTCGACCTCCGGCGGGAGCGTAGGCAATGAGCAGTTCTTC
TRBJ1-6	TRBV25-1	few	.	CASSSVGSPLHF	TGTGCCAGCAGCTCGGTGGGTTCACCCCTCCACTTT
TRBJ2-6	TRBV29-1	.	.	CSVRTAGANVLTF	TGCAGCGTGCGGACAGCTGGGGCCAACGTCCTGACTTTC
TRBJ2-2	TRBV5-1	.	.	CASSLEPSTGELFF	TGCGCCAGCAGCTTGGAACCGTCCACCGGGGAGCTGTTTTTT
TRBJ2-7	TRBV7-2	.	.	CASSLVPSSGEQYF	TGTGCCAGCAGCTTAGTCCCGTCGTCTGGCGAGCAGTACTTC
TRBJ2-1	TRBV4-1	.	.	CASSQDRQTQFF	TGCGCCAGCAGCCAAGATCGGCAGACGCAGTTCTTC
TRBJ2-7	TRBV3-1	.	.	CASSNRGEQYF	TGTGCCAGCAGCAACCGGGGCGAGCAGTACTTC
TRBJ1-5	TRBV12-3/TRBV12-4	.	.	CASRAGNQPQHF	TGTGCCAGCAGGGCTGGCAATCAGCCCCAGCATTTT
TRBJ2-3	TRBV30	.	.	CAWSGGLDTQYF	TGTGCCTGGAGTGGAGGTTTGGATACGCAGTATTTT
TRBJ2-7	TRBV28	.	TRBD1	CASNIGGQGLLQYF	TGTGCCAGCAACATAGGGGGACAGGGGCTTTTGCAGTACTTC
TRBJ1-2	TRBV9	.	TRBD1	CASSVNDRGSGYTF	TGTGCCAGCAGCGTAAATGACAGGGGATCTGGCTACACCTTC
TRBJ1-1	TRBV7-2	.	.	CASSLTFSHPNTEAFF	TGTGCCAGCAGCTTAACGTTTTCACACCCGAACACTGAAGCTTTCTTT